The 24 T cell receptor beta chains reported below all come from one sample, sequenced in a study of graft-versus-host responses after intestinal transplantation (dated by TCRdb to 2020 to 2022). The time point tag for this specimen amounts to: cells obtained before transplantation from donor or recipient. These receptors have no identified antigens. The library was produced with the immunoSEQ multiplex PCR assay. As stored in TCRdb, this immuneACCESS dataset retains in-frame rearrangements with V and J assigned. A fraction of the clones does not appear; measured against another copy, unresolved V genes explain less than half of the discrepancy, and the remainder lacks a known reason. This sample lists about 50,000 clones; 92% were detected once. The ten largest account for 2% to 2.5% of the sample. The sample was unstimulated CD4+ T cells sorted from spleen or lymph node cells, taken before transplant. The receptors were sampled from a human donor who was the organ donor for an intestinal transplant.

CDR3 bases: TGCAGCGTTGGGGCCGGGACAAGTGAAAAACTGTTTTTT. Amino acids: CSVGAGTSEKLFF. The chain joins TRBV29-1 to TRBJ1-4, with a weak D call TRBD1 (6 bases). The CDR3 contains 13 residues. V dropped 4 bases and J dropped 7 bases, with 13 bases sitting between them. The germline CDR1 and CDR2 sequences are SQVTM and ANQGSEA.

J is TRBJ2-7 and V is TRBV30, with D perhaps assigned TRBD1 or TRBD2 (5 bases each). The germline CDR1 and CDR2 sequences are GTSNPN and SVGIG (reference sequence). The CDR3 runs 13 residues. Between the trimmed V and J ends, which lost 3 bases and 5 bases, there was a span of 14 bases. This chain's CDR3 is CAWSGTASHEQYF. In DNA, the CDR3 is TGTGCCTGGAGCGGGACGGCGAGCCACGAGCAGTACTTC.

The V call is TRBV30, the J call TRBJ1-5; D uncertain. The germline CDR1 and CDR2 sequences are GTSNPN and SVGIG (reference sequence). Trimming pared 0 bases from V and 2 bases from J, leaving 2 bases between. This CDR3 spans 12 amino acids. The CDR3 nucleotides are TGTGCCTGGAGTGTAGGCAATCAGCCCCAGCATTTT. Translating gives CAWSVGNQPQHF.

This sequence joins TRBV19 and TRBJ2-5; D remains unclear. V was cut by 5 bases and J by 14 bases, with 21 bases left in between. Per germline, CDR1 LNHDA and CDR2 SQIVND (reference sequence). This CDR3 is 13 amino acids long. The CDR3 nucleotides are TGTGCCAGTAGTTCACCCACACGCGCCGAGGAATACTTC. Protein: CASSSPTRAEEYF.

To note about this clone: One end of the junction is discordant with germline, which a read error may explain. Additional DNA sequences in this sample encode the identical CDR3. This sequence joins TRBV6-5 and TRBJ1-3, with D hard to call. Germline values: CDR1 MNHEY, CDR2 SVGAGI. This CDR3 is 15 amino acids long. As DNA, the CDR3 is TGTGCCAGTAGTTACTCGGGGTACCCTGGAAACACCATATATTTT. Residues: CASSYSGYPGNTIYF.

CDR3 loop: CASRLISYNEQFF. CDR3 in DNA: TGTGCCAGCCGACTGATTTCCTACAATGAGCAGTTCTTC. This chain joins TRBV2 and TRBJ2-1, with no clear D. V dropped 8 bases and J dropped 1 base, with 9 bases sitting between them. The CDR3 length is 13 residues. Germline loops: CDR1 SNHLY, CDR2 FYNNEI.

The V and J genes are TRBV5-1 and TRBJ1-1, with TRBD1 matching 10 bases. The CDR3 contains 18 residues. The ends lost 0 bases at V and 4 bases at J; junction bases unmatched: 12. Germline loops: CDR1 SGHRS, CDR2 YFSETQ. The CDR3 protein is CASSLALTGTGVITEAFF. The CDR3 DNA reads TGCGCCAGCAGCTTGGCCCTTACCGGGACAGGGGTGATCACTGAAGCTTTCTTT.

In DNA form, the CDR3 reads TGTGCCAGCAGTGAACCCCGGCTCTCTGGGGCCAACGTCCTGACTTTC. This sequence encodes CASSEPRLSGANVLTF. The rearrangement joins TRBV2 to TRBJ2-6, with unresolved D. The V gene lost 2 bases and the J gene lost 0 bases, with 8 bases spanning the gap. Germline CDR1 and CDR2: SNHLY and FYNNEI. The CDR3 has 16 residues. The whole variable domain, filled in from reference TRBV2 and TRBJ2-6, reads EPEVTQTPSHQVTQMGQEVILRCVPISNHLYFYWYRQILGQKVEFLVSFYNNEISEKSEIFDDQFSVERPDGSNFTLKIRSTKLEDSAMYFCASSEPRLSGANVLTFGAGSRLTVL.

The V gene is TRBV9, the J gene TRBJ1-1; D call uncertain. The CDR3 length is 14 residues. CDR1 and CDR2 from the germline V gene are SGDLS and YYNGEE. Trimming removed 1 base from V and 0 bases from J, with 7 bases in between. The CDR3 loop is CASSVTEVNTEAFF. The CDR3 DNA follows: TGTGCCAGCAGCGTAACGGAGGTGAACACTGAAGCTTTCTTT. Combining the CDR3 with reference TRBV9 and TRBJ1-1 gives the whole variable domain DSGVTQTPKHLITATGQRVTLRCSPRSGDLSVYWYQQSLDQGLQFLIQYYNGEERAKGNILERFSAQQFPDLHSELNLSSLELGDSALYFCASSVTEVNTEAFFGQGTRLTVV.

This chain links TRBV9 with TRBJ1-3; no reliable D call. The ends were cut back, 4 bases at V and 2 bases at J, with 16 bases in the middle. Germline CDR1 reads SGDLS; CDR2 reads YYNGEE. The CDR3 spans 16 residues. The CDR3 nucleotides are TGTGCCAGCAGCCCATCCCTGGCTGGGGCTGGAAACACCATATATTTT. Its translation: CASSPSLAGAGNTIYF.

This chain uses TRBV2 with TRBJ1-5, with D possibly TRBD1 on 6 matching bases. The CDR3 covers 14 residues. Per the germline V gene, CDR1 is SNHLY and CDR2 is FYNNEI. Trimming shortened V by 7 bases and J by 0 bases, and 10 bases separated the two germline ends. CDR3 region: CASNDRYSNQPQHF. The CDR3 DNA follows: TGTGCCAGCAACGACAGGTATAGCAATCAGCCCCAGCATTTT.

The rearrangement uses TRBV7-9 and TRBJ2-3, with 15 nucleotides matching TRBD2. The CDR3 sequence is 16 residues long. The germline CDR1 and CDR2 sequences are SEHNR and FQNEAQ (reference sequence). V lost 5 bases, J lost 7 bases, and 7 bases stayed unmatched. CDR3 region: CASSPGLAGGLHTQYF. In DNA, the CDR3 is TGTGCCAGCAGCCCGGGACTAGCGGGAGGCTTGCATACGCAGTATTTT.

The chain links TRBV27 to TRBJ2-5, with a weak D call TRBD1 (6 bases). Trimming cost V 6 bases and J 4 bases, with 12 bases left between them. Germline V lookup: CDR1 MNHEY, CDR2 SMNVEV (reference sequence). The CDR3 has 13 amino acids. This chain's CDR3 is CASRPRGRETQYF. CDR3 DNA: TGTGCCAGCAGGCCCAGGGGTCGAGAGACCCAGTACTTC.

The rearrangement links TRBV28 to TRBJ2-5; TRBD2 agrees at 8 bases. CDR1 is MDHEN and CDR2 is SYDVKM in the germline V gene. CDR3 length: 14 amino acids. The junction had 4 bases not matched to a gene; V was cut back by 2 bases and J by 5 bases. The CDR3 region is CASSLDGRGETQYF. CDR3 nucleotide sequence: TGTGCCAGCAGTTTAGACGGGAGGGGGGAGACCCAGTACTTC.

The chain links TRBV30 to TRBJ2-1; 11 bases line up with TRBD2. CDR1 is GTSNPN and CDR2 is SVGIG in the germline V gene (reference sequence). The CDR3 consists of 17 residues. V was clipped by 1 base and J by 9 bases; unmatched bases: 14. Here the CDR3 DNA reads TGTGCCTGGAGTGCCCCCTGGCTAGCGGGGGGCTACCGTGAGCAGTTCTTC. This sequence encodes CAWSAPWLAGGYREQFF.

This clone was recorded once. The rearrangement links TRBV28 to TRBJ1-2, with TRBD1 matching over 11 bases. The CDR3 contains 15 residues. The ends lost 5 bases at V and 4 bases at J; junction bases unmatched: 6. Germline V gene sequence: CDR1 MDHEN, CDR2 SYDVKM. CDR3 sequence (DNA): TGTGCCAGCAGTCTTGGGACAGGGGGTACCTATGGCTACACCTTC. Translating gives CASSLGTGGTYGYTF.

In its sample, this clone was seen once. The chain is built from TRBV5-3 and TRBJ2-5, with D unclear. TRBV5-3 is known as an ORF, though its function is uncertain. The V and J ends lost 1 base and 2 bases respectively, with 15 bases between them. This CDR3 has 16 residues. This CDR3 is CARSLIPRGNQETQYF. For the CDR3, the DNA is TGTGCCAGAAGCTTGATCCCGCGAGGCAATCAAGAGACCCAGTACTTC.

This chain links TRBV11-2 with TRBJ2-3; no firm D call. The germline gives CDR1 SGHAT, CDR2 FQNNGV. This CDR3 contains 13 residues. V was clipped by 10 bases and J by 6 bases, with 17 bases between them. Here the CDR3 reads CATSGLFVDTQYF. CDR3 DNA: TGTGCCACCTCCGGCCTTTTTGTGGATACGCAGTATTTT.

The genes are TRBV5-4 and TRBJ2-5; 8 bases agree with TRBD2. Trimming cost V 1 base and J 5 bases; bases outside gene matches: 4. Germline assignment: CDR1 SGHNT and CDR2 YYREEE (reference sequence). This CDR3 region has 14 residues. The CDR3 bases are TGTGCCAGCAGCTTGCATCCTAGCGGGGAGACCCAGTACTTC. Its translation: CASSLHPSGETQYF.

CDR3 sequence: CASSIFRRGNEQFF. For the CDR3, the DNA is TGTGCCAGTAGTATATTCCGGAGGGGCAATGAGCAGTTCTTC. The rearrangement links TRBV19 to TRBJ2-1; D may be TRBD2 (6 bases). Trimming shortened V by 2 bases and J by 6 bases, and 11 bases separated the two germline ends. CDR1 and CDR2 (germline): LNHDA, SQIVND (reference sequence). The CDR3 consists of 14 residues.

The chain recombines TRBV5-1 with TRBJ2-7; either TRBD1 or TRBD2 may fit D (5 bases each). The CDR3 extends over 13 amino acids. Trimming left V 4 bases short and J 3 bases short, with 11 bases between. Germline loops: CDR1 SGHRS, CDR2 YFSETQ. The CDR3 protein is CASSPGGNYEQYF. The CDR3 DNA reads TGCGCCAGCAGCCCTGGGGGAAACTACGAGCAGTACTTC.

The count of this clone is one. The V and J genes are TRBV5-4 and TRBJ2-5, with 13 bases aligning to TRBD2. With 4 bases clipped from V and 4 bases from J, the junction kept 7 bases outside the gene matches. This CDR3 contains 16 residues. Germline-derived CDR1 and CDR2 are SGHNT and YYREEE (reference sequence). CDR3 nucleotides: TGTGCCAGCAGCCCAACTAGCGGGAGGGGGGGAGAGACCCAGTACTTC. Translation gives CASSPTSGRGGETQYF. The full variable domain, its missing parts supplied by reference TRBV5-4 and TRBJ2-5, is ETGVTQSPTHLIKTRGQQVTLRCSSQSGHNTVSWYQQALGQGPQFIFQYYREEENGRGNFPPRFSGLQFPNYSSELNVNALELDDSALYLCASSPTSGRGGETQYFGPGTRLLVL.

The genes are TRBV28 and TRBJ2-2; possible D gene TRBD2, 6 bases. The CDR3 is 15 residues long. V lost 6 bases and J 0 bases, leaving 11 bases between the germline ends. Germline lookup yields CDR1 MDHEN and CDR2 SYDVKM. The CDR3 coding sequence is TGTGCCAGCAGCCTGAGCGGGCCGAACACCGGGGAGCTGTTTTTT. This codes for CASSLSGPNTGELFF.

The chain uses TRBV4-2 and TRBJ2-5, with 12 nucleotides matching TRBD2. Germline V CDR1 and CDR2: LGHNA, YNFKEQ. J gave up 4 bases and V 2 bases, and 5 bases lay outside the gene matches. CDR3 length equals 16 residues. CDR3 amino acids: CASSQLAGGWAETQYF. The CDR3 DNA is TGTGCCAGCAGCCAACTAGCGGGAGGGTGGGCAGAGACCCAGTACTTC.